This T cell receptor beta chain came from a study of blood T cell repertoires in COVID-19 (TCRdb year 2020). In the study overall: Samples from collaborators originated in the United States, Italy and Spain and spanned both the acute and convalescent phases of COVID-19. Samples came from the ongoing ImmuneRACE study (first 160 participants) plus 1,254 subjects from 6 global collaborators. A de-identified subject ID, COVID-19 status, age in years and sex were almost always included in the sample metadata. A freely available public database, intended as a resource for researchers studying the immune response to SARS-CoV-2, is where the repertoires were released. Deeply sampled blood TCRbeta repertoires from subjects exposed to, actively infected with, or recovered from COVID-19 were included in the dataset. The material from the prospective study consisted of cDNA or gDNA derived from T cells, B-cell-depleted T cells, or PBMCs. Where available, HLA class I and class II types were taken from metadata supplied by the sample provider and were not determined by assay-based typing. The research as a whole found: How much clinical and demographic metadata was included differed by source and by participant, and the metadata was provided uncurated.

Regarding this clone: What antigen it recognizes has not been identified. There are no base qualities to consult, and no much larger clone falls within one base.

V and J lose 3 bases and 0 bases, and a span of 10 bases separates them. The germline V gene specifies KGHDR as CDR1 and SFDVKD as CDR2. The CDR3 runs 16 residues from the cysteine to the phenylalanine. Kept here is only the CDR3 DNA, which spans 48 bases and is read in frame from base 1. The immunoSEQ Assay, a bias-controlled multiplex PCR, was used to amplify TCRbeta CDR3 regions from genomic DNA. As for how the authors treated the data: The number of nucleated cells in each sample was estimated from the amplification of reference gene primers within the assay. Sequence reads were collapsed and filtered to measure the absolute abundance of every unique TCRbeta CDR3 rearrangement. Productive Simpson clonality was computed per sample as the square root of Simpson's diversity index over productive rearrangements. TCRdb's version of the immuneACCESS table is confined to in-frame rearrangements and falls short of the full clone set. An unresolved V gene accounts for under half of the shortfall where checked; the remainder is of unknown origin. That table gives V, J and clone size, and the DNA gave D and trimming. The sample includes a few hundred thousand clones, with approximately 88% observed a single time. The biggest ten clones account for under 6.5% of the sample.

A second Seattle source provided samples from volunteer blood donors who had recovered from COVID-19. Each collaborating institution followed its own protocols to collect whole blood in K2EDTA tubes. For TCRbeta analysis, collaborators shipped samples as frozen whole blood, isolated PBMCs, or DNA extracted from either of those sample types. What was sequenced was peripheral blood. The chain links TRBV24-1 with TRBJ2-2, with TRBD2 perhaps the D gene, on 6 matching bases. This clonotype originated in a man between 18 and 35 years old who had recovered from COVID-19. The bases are TGTGCCACCAGTGATGCGGGGAGTCCGAACACCGGGGAGCTGTTTTTT. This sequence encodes CATSDAGSPNTGELFF.